One sample yielded the 27 T cell receptor beta chains listed below, sequenced in a study of tumor and adjacent non-tumor tissue in lung cancer. Three rounds of nested PCR, following a modified ARM-PCR protocol, produced the TCRbeta library. In TCRdb, the multiplex PCR reads were re-called with MiXCR into one record per CDR3 protein. The table shows about 80,000 distinct CDR3 sequences, with around 85% occurring only once. The template was RNA from unsorted bulk tissue. Sequencing input: lung tumor tissue. Receptors originate from a woman in her fifties or sixties with non-small cell lung cancer.

This clonotype was seen at least ten times. The V and J genes are TRBV28 and TRBJ2-7, with no clear D. The CDR3 runs 11 residues. V lost 3 bases and J lost 7, with 7 bases in between. The V gene's germline CDR1 is MDHEN and CDR2 SYDVKM. The CDR3 spells CASSFSLEQYF. DNA of the CDR3: TGTGCCAGCAGTTTTTCATTAGAGCAGTACTTC.

The genes are TRBV28 and TRBJ1-5, with D possibly matching TRBD1 (5 bases). Germline V gene lookup returns CDR1 MDHEN and CDR2 SYDVKM. Deletions cut 7 bases from V and 0 bases from J, with 16 bases between. The CDR3 sequence is 16 residues long. CDR3 bases: TGTGCCAGCAACCAGAATCTGGGGGTTAGCAATCAGCCCCAGCATTTT. Its protein product is CASNQNLGVSNQPQHF.

As to this clonotype: The junction departs from the called germline gene at one end, perhaps through a read error. V and J are TRBV20-1 and TRBJ2-2; D gene ambiguous. This CDR3 has 15 amino acids. In germline, CDR1 is DFQATT, CDR2 SNEGSKA (reference sequence). The chain's CDR3 is CNARYIILDTGELFF. The CDR3 coding sequence is TGCAATGCTAGATATATTATTTTGGACACCGGGGAGCTGTTTTTT.

The table lists this clonotype with many counts. Here the CDR3 reads CASSLGYGTSYNEQFF. In DNA form, the CDR3 reads TGTGCCAGCAGCTTAGGATACGGGACCTCCTACAATGAGCAGTTCTTC. J is TRBJ2-1 and V is TRBV7-9; D may be TRBD1 or TRBD2 (5 bases each). The CDR3 has 16 residues. Germline loops: CDR1 SEHNR, CDR2 FQNEAQ (reference sequence). Deletions cut 1 base from V and 0 bases from J, with 10 bases between.

This clonotype was observed a single time. The missing conserved phenylalanine or tryptophan at the end of this CDR3 makes a read error likely. This rearrangement joins TRBV6-2 or TRBV6-3 to TRBJ2-7; tentative D call: TRBD2 (5 bases). The ends were cut back, 2 bases at V and 6 bases at J, with 14 bases in the middle. CDR3 length: 14 amino acids. CDR1 MNHEY and CDR2 SVGEGT come from the germline V gene. This CDR3 reads CASSYGRVLSEQYI. In DNA form, the CDR3 reads TGTGCCAGCAGTTACGGGCGGGTCCTCAGCGAGCAGTACATC.

This clonotype showed up many times. It may be a read error: a sequence one base away is much more abundant. V usage is TRBV20-1 and J usage is TRBJ1-1, with D hard to call. CDR3 length equals 13 residues. Germline lookup yields CDR1 DFQATT and CDR2 SNEGSKA (reference sequence). The CDR3, as DNA: TGCAGTGTTAGAGCCCCAGTAACCACTGAAGCTTTCTTT. Translation: CSVRAPVTTEAFF.

To note about this clonotype: At one end, the junction sequence differs from germline, possibly due to a read error. The chain employs TRBV29-1 and TRBJ1-3; D not certain. Germline CDR1 is SQVTM and CDR2 is ANQGSEA. The CDR3 extends over 15 amino acids. CDR3 DNA: TGCAGCGTTGACTCAGGCAGCTGCTCTGGAAACACCATATGTTTT. This gives the protein CSVDSGSCSGNTICF.

A remark on this clonotype: At one end, the junction sequence differs from germline, possibly due to a read error. J is TRBJ2-1 and V is TRBV10-3; 15 positions match TRBD2. The CDR3 length is 20 residues. The germline CDR1 and CDR2 sequences are ENHRY and SYGVKD. The CDR3 DNA sequence: TGTGCTATCTGTGAACCCCCGGGACTAGCGGGAGGAGGGTCCTACAATCAGCAGTTCTTC. Amino acid sequence: CAICEPPGLAGGGSYNQQFF.

In regard to this clonotype: The CDR3 end shows no conserved phenylalanine or tryptophan, and so a read error is likely. The chain employs TRBV11-2 and TRBJ2-1; D remains unclear. There are 12 residues in the CDR3. From germline, CDR1 is SGHAT and CDR2 FQNNGV. CDR3 in amino acids: CVTSPSGYEQFI. CDR3 coding DNA: TGTGTCACCAGCCCCTCCGGATATGAGCAGTTCATC.

As regards this clonotype: One end of the junction does not line up with germline, which may come from a read error. This chain joins TRBV6-2 or TRBV6-3 and TRBJ2-7; no clear D gene. The CDR3 loop spans 11 amino acids. Germline V gene sequence: CDR1 MNHEY, CDR2 SVGEGT. The CDR3 spells CTSSDLYEQYF. The DNA for the CDR3 is TGTACCAGCAGTGACCTCTACGAGCAGTATTTC.

Remarks on this clonotype: A read error may account for a junction end that differs from germline. The chain has TRBV28 and TRBJ2-3; TRBD2 might be the D (6 bases). CDR1 MDHEN and CDR2 SYDVKM come from the germline V gene. The CDR3 covers 16 residues. The CDR3 bases are TGTGCCAGCACAAGCTTCTACGGGAGTGGCACAGATACTCAGTATTTT. Encoded protein: CASTSFYGSGTDTQYF.

Note on this clonotype: At one end, the junction sequence differs from germline, possibly due to a read error. The rearrangement uses TRBV6-2 or TRBV6-3 and TRBJ2-7, with D possibly being TRBD2 (5 bases). CDR1 is MNHEY, CDR2 SVGEGT, per germline. The CDR3 is made up of 15 amino acids. The CDR3 bases are TGTGCCAGTAGTTTCCACAGAGGGTTACCGTACGAGCAGCACTTC. It specifies CASSFHRGLPYEQHF.

With respect to this clonotype: One end of the junction fails to match germline, which may point to a read error. The chain's CDR3 is CAGSYPGGPYGANVLTF. CDR3 DNA: TGTGCCGGCAGTTACCCAGGTGGACCCTATGGGGCCAACGTACTGACTTTC. The chain combines TRBV6-6 with TRBJ2-6; tentative D call: TRBD1 (5 bases). The CDR3 has 17 amino acids. The germline V gene encodes CDR1 MNHNY and CDR2 SVGAGI (reference sequence).

In the case of this clonotype: The junction differs from germline at one of its ends, possibly a read error. CDR3 region: CASIESENPLYEQYF. The DNA for the CDR3 is TGCGCCAGCATTGAGTCTGAGAATCCCCTCTACGAGCAGTACTTC. This rearrangement joins TRBV10-2 to TRBJ2-7, with D unclear. From germline, CDR1 is WSHSY and CDR2 SAAADI. The CDR3 consists of 15 residues.

The V call is TRBV7-2, the J call TRBJ2-1; weak D call: TRBD1 (5 bases). From germline, CDR1 is SGHTA and CDR2 FQGNSA. The germline V and J ends were trimmed by 4 bases and 3 bases, with 25 bases remaining between them. The CDR3 has 19 residues. CDR3 nucleotide sequence: TGTGCCAGCAGCTCCAGACGAGATCATGGGGCAGTGAACTACAATGAGCAGTTCTTC. Its protein is CASSSRRDHGAVNYNEQFF.

Of note for this clonotype: Its ends do not fully match the called genes, so a read error is possible. The chain joins TRBV20-1 to TRBJ2-7, with TRBD2 identical over 13 bases. CDR1 and CDR2 (germline): DFQATT, SNEGSKA (reference sequence). The CDR3 consists of 12 residues. This chain's CDR3 is CNATGTSGMKHF. The DNA for the CDR3 is TGCAATGCTACCGGGACTAGCGGGATGAAGCACTTC.

J is TRBJ2-7 and V is TRBV2, with 8 bases fitting TRBD1. In germline, CDR1 is SNHLY, CDR2 FYNNEI. Losses at the gene ends were 5 bases for V and 13 bases for J; bases not matched to a gene: 16. CDR3 size: 14 residues. Written as DNA, the CDR3 is TGTGCCAGCAGTCCCCAGGGGGCTATGCACGAACATTACTTC. Its protein is CASSPQGAMHEHYF. The entire variable domain, with the rest obtained from reference TRBV2 and TRBJ2-7, is as follows: EPEVTQTPSHQVTQMGQEVILRCVPISNHLYFYWYRQILGQKVEFLVSFYNNEISEKSEIFDDQFSVERPDGSNFTLKIRSTKLEDSAMYFCASSPQGAMHEHYFGPGTRLTVT.

This clonotype was seen a few times. A junction boundary mismatches the germline segment, possibly from a read error. The J gene is TRBJ2-3, the V gene TRBV4-1; perhaps TRBD2 as D (6 bases). The germline V gene encodes CDR1 MGHRA and CDR2 YSYEKL. The CDR3 length is 16 residues. CDR3 sequence: CVSSQDRVAVVDTQYF. In nucleotides, the CDR3 is TGCGTCAGCAGCCAAGATCGGGTAGCGGTCGTAGATACGCAATATTTT.

Regarding this clonotype: An end of the junction does not agree with germline; a read error may underlie this. V and J are TRBV12-3 or TRBV12-4 and TRBJ2-5; perhaps TRBD2 as D (6 bases). The CDR3 is 13 amino acids. The CDR3 spells CTSSLADQETQYF. The CDR3 region has the DNA TGTACCAGCAGTTTAGCGGACCAAGAGACCCAGTATTTC.

The genes are TRBV6-2 or TRBV6-3 and TRBJ2-1, with D possibly being TRBD1 (6 bases). Germline V gives CDR1 MNHEY, CDR2 SVGEGT. The CDR3 consists of 17 residues. V lost 8 bases, J lost 4 bases, and 24 bases lay in between. CDR3 DNA sequence: TGTGCCAGCTGCTACTTGACAGGCTATCCCCGTTACAATGAGCAGTTCTTC. Amino acid sequence: CASCYLTGYPRYNEQFF.

Concerning this clonotype itself: The CDR3 ends on some other residue instead of the conserved phenylalanine or tryptophan, so this is likely a read error. The gene calls are TRBV5-6 and TRBJ1-4, with D maybe TRBD1 (5 bases). The CDR3 length is 14 residues. Between the trimmed V and J ends, which lost 5 bases and 8 bases, there was a span of 16 bases. From germline, CDR1 is SGHDT and CDR2 YYEEEE. CDR3 protein: CASRLGGGSEKLFL. As DNA, the CDR3 is TGTGCCAGCAGGCTGGGGGGAGGCAGCGAAAAACTGTTTTTA.

As to this clonotype: Compared with germline, one end of the junction differs, possibly owing to a read error. V is TRBV6-5 and J is TRBJ2-2, with 7 bases fitting TRBD1. The CDR3 runs 15 residues. The germline V gene has CDR1 MNHEY and CDR2 SVGAGI. The CDR3 nucleotides read TGTGCCACTAGACTCAGACAGGGATCCACCGGGGACCTGTTTTTT. Its translation: CATRLRQGSTGDLFF.

As to this clonotype: The conserved phenylalanine or tryptophan is not found at the CDR3 terminus, so this likely reflects a read error. The chain employs TRBV10-3 and TRBJ2-1, with TRBD2 identical over 9 bases. Germline CDR1 reads ENHRY; CDR2 reads SYGVKD. This CDR3 is built from 14 residues. This chain's CDR3 is CAIDAGGRTNEQFL. The CDR3 nucleotides are TGTGCAATCGACGCGGGAGGGCGCACGAATGAGCAGTTCTTA.

On this clonotype itself: Without the conserved terminal phenylalanine or tryptophan, this CDR3 likely stems from a read error. The chain employs TRBV20-1 and TRBJ2-1, with 7 bases aligning to TRBD2. This CDR3 region has 13 residues. Germline V CDR1 and CDR2: DFQATT, SNEGSKA (reference sequence). CDR3 sequence (DNA): TGCAGCGCAACTAGCGAGAGTCACAATGAGCAGTTCGTC. Translation gives CSATSESHNEQFV.

Concerning this clonotype: A much larger clone differs from this one at a single base, so this may be a read error. The V gene is TRBV14, the J gene TRBJ2-3; TRBD2 might be the D (5 bases). The V and J ends lost 0 bases and 3 bases respectively, with 10 bases between them. This CDR3 has 15 amino acids. Germline V gives CDR1 SGHDN, CDR2 FVKESK. The DNA for the CDR3 is TGTGCCAGCAGCCAAGAATGGTCGGGGACAGATACGCAGTATTTT. Protein product: CASSQEWSGTDTQYF.

Judged by abundance, this clonotype is medium-sized. The chain carries TRBV10-3 and TRBJ2-7; 9 nucleotides line up with TRBD1. V gave up 3 bases and J gave up 9 bases; unmatched junction bases: 6. CDR3 length: 13 residues. Per germline, CDR1 ENHRY and CDR2 SYGVKD. Here the CDR3 reads CAISERDREVQYF. The CDR3 DNA is TGTGCCATCAGTGAAAGGGACAGGGAGGTGCAGTACTTC.

With respect to this clonotype: The junction differs from germline at one of its ends, possibly a read error. The chain uses TRBV20-1 and TRBJ2-5; 7 bases fit TRBD1. CDR1 and CDR2 from the germline V gene are DFQATT and SNEGSKA (reference sequence). The CDR3 length is 13 residues. CDR3 region: CSAKRTGQETQYF. The CDR3 DNA follows: TGCAGCGCTAAAAGGACAGGACAAGAGACCCAGTACTTC.